This entry is about one T cell receptor (beta chain). The sample is drawn from a study of blood T cell repertoires in COVID-19. TCRdb's copy holds only in-frame clones and misses some; the assay was immunoSEQ multiplex PCR. The table shows around 23,000 clones, with about four fifths occurring only once. V lost 5 bases and J lost 2; bases outside the gene matches: 8. CDR3 length equals 16 residues. CDR1 is KGHDR, CDR2 SFDVKD, per germline. This chain uses TRBV24-1 with TRBJ1-5; 7 bases are shared with TRBD1. The clonotype comes from a man in his fifties with COVID-19, enrolled during active disease. Material: peripheral blood. The CDR3 is CATSAPTGSGNQPQHF. The DNA for the CDR3 is TGTGCCACCAGTGCCCCGACAGGGAGCGGCAATCAGCCCCAGCATTTT.